Shown below are 17 T cell receptor beta chains from a single sample sequenced in a study of CD4 T cells in relation to SARS-CoV-2 and coronaviruses. These receptors have no known antigen. Profiling relied on immunoSEQ multiplex PCR, and the TCRdb table lists in-frame clones only, not all of them. The data hold approximately 40,000 clones, with over 70% observed a single time. The sample taken for sequencing was memory CD4+ T cells from PBMCs, cultured in vitro. The receptors shown here come from an adult with COVID-19.

This chain joins TRBV6-5 and TRBJ1-6; D is unresolved. The CDR3 extends over 15 amino acids. Trimming took 6 bases from V and 0 from J, leaving 9 bases between them. Germline V gene data show CDR1 as MNHEY and CDR2 as SVGAGI. CDR3: CASSPMSSYNSPLHF. In DNA form, the CDR3 reads TGTGCCAGCAGCCCCATGAGCTCCTATAATTCACCCCTCCACTTT.

This clone was seen a few times. V is TRBV27 and J is TRBJ2-3; D not resolved. The CDR3 consists of 15 residues. Germline CDR1 and CDR2: MNHEY and SMNVEV (reference sequence). V dropped 1 base and J dropped 4 bases, with 12 bases sitting between them. Here the CDR3 reads CASSLFRRRPDTQYF. The CDR3 nucleotides read TGTGCCAGCAGTTTATTTAGGAGACGCCCAGATACGCAGTATTTT.

CDR3 DNA: TGTGCCAGCAGCTTGGCCGACAGTAACTATGGCTACACCTTC. Translating it yields CASSLADSNYGYTF. The chain links TRBV5-4 to TRBJ1-2, with D possibly being TRBD1 (5 bases). CDR3 length equals 14 residues. Germline lookup yields CDR1 SGHNT and CDR2 YYREEE (reference sequence). V was shortened by 0 bases and J by 1 base, with 7 bases between the two germline ends.

This chain uses TRBV29-1 with TRBJ1-2; TRBD1 agrees at 10 bases. CDR1 and CDR2 (germline): SQVTM, ANQGSEA. V was clipped by 4 bases and J by 6 bases; unmatched bases: 11. The CDR3 runs 15 residues. CDR3 amino acids: CSVGRDRGFSDGYTF. CDR3 in DNA: TGCAGCGTTGGCCGGGACAGGGGATTTTCGGATGGCTACACCTTC.

The rearrangement uses TRBV24-1 and TRBJ2-7; 11 nucleotides line up with TRBD1. This CDR3 contains 15 residues. J lost 3 bases, V lost 4 bases, and 4 bases had no gene match. Germline-derived CDR1 and CDR2 are KGHDR and SFDVKD. CDR3 sequence (DNA): TGTGCCACCAGTGACCCCGGGACAGGGGGCTACGAGCAGTACTTC. It specifies CATSDPGTGGYEQYF.

This chain uses TRBV19 with TRBJ2-7; 8 nucleotides match TRBD1. V lost 5 bases and J lost 2; bases outside the gene matches: 5. The germline V gene encodes CDR1 LNHDA and CDR2 SQIVND (reference sequence). This CDR3 comprises 14 residues. The CDR3 DNA reads TGTGCCAGTAGTCTTGGGACAGGTGCCTACGAGCAGTACTTC. This encodes CASSLGTGAYEQYF.

This chain joins TRBV6-5 and TRBJ2-7; D gene uncertain. The germline gives CDR1 MNHEY, CDR2 SVGAGI. The CDR3 consists of 14 residues. V dropped 4 bases and J dropped 3 bases, with 13 bases sitting between them. CDR3 sequence reads: CASSLSIVNYEQYF. The DNA of the CDR3 is TGTGCCAGCAGTTTATCAATTGTCAACTACGAGCAGTACTTC.

This clone was seen just once. This chain links TRBV2 with TRBJ1-1; D ambiguous. Germline lookup yields CDR1 SNHLY and CDR2 FYNNEI. With 3 bases removed from V and 5 bases from J, the gap between germline ends came to 13 bases. This CDR3 is built from 14 residues. The CDR3 DNA reads as TGTGCCAGCAGTGACCAGCTCCAAGGGACTGAAGCTTTCTTT. Amino acid sequence: CASSDQLQGTEAFF.

The chain combines TRBV9 with TRBJ2-7; D remains unclear. V was shortened by 0 bases and J by 1 base, with 11 bases between the two germline ends. The CDR3 spans 15 residues. In germline, CDR1 is SGDLS, CDR2 YYNGEE. CDR3 amino acids: CASSVGSGLSYEQYF. The CDR3, as DNA: TGTGCCAGCAGCGTAGGCAGTGGATTGTCCTACGAGCAGTACTTC. Based on the CDR3 plus reference TRBV9 and TRBJ2-7, the full variable domain is DSGVTQTPKHLITATGQRVTLRCSPRSGDLSVYWYQQSLDQGLQFLIQYYNGEERAKGNILERFSAQQFPDLHSELNLSSLELGDSALYFCASSVGSGLSYEQYFGPGTRLTVT.

The chain employs TRBV28 and TRBJ1-2, with D hard to call. Germline assignment: CDR1 MDHEN and CDR2 SYDVKM. V was shortened by 2 bases and J by 5 bases, with 21 bases between the two germline ends. CDR3 length: 17 residues. As DNA, the CDR3 is TGTGCCAGCAGTTTAAACCCACGGATCGCGGATTCGTATGGCTACACCTTC. Translating gives CASSLNPRIADSYGYTF.

The chain is built from TRBV12-3 or TRBV12-4 and TRBJ1-2; D not resolved. This CDR3 region has 13 residues. The V end lost 2 bases, the J end lost 4 bases, and 8 bases lay between the germline ends. CDR3 sequence (DNA): TGTGCCAGCAGTTTATCAGTGGGCTATGGCTACACCTTC. Translated: CASSLSVGYGYTF.

The chain couples TRBV10-3 to TRBJ2-3; D not resolved. CDR1 ENHRY and CDR2 SYGVKD come from the germline V gene. Trimming pared 5 bases from V and 5 bases from J, leaving 17 bases between. This CDR3 has 15 amino acids. CDR3 residues: CAISLRMDDRDTQYF. The CDR3 DNA reads TGTGCCATCAGTCTACGCATGGACGATCGAGATACGCAGTATTTT.

J is TRBJ1-5 and V is TRBV20-1, with a possible D match to TRBD1 (6 bases). Germline V gene lookup returns CDR1 DFQATT and CDR2 SNEGSKA (reference sequence). This CDR3 spans 18 amino acids. Trimming cost V 3 bases and J 2 bases, with 23 bases left between them. In nucleotides, the CDR3 is TGCAGTGCTAGTATACAGGGATTCTACTCAATGGGCAATCAGCCCCAGCATTTT. This sequence encodes CSASIQGFYSMGNQPQHF.

The CDR3 nucleotides read TGTGCCATCAGCAATCAGGGAGCAGATGGCTACACCTTC. Its protein is CAISNQGADGYTF. The rearrangement links TRBV10-3 to TRBJ1-2; D might be TRBD1 (5 bases). There are 13 residues in the CDR3. V shed 6 bases and J shed 6 bases, with 14 bases lying between them. Germline loops: CDR1 ENHRY, CDR2 SYGVKD.

A few counts support this clone. The chain joins TRBV5-3 to TRBJ1-2; no clear D. TRBV5-3 is sorted into the ORF group, with uncertain function. CDR3 size: 13 residues. Trimming took off 7 bases at V and 7 bases at J, with 17 bases between the two ends. As DNA, the CDR3 is TGTGCCAGACCCCCCACGGTTGTAGGTGGCTACACCTTC. The encoded protein is CARPPTVVGGYTF.

The chain employs TRBV7-9 and TRBJ1-1, with TRBD1 matching 11 bases. Looked up from germline, CDR1 is SEHNR and CDR2 is FQNEAQ (reference sequence). The CDR3 is 16 residues long. V dropped 4 bases and J dropped 5; count of bases not matched to a gene: 9. CDR3 sequence: CASSSGQGAAWTEAFF. As DNA, the CDR3 is TGTGCCAGCAGCTCCGGACAGGGGGCTGCTTGGACTGAAGCTTTCTTT.

The chain is built from TRBV7-9 and TRBJ2-1; D is unresolved. The CDR3 length is 14 residues. Trimming took off 1 base at V and 1 base at J, with 5 bases between the two ends. In germline, CDR1 is SEHNR, CDR2 FQNEAQ (reference sequence). CDR3 DNA sequence: TGTGCCAGCAGCTTAGAAGTTTCCTACAATGAGCAGTTCTTC. Its protein is CASSLEVSYNEQFF.